This TCR beta chain is from a study of type 1 and type 2 diabetes patients. For the study at large: From PBMCs, CD4+ and CD8+ T cells were isolated by magnetic microbeads. Study findings and constraints: Type 2 diabetes and control V and J usage correlated highly, 0.75 to 0.98. In type 2 diabetes, highly-expanded CD4+ clones took a median roughly 3.8% of reads.

The CDR3 length is 16 residues. V lost 0 bases, J lost 8 bases, and 10 bases stayed unmatched. Germline CDR1 SGHRS, CDR2 YFSETQ. Amplification started from genomic DNA. A primer set of 30 forward and 13 reverse primers amplified the CDR3. Each CDR3 protein is one row after TCRdb ran MiXCR on the multiplex PCR reads. Of more than 250,000 distinct CDR3 sequences in the sample, around 47% are singletons; the top ten hold roughly an eighth. Note on this clonotype: Its antigen is not identified.

Source material: peripheral blood mononuclear cells (PBMCs). The source is a man younger than 35 with type 2 diabetes. The chain links TRBV5-1 to TRBJ2-1; TRBD2 matches 8 bases. The CDR3 DNA sequence: TGCGCCAGCAGCTTGGGAAGCGGGAGATTTGTCGATGAGCAGTTCTTC. The encoded protein is CASSLGSGRFVDEQFF. Full variable domain (missing parts from reference TRBV5-1 and TRBJ2-1): KAGVTQTPRYLIKTRGQQVTLSCSPISGHRSVSWYQQTPGQGLQFLFEYFSETQRNKGNFPGRFSGRQFSNSRSEMNVSTLELGDSALYLCASSLGSGRFVDEQFFGPGTRLTVL.